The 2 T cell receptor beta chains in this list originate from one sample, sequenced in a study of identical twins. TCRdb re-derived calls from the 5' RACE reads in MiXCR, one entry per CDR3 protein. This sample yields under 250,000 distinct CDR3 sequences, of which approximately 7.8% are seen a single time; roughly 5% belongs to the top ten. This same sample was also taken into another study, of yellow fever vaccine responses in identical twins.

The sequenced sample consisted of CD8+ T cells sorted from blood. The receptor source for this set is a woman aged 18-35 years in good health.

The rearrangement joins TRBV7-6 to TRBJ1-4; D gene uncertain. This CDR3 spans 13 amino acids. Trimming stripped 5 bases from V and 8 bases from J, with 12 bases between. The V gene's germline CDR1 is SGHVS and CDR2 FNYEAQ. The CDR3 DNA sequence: TGTGCCAGCAGCCCCGGGATCGCCGAAAAACTGTTTTTT. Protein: CASSPGIAEKLFF.

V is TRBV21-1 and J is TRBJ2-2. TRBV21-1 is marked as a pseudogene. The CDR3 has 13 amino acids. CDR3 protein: CASSDFLTGELFF. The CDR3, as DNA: TGTGCCAGCAGCGACTTTCTCACCGGGGAGCTGTTTTTT.